This is a list of T cell receptor beta chains from one sample in a study of molecular identifiers for immune sequencing clone quantification. MiXCR, applied by TCRdb to the PCR reads, yields one record per CDR3 protein. Here the sample spans 90,000 or so distinct CDR3 sequences, under 25% being singletons. Material: naive CD8+ T cells from blood, with Jurkat cell RNA spiked in. These TCRs come from a human donor in good health. Some libraries in this study had Jurkat cell RNA spiked in. Both conserved end residues are trimmed from each CDR3. Fields, in order: V gene, CDR3 protein.

v_gene: TRBV12-3/TRBV12-4; CDR3aa: ASSPGQALYEQY
v_gene: TRBV20-1; CDR3aa: SARVRDSATYEQY
v_gene: TRBV28; CDR3aa: ASSLGLAGVAETQY
v_gene: TRBV28; CDR3aa: ASSPWVAYSNQPQH
v_gene: TRBV29-1; CDR3aa: SVEDHGTSTDTQY
v_gene: TRBV5-6; CDR3aa: ASSTTGAGGSPLH
v_gene: TRBV7-2; CDR3aa: ASSWGQGNGELF
v_gene: TRBV19; CDR3aa: ASSLTGNFNEQF
v_gene: TRBV6-5; CDR3aa: ASSKTRAGVGTQY
v_gene: TRBV19; CDR3aa: ASRKTGVYEQY
v_gene: TRBV7-2; CDR3aa: ASSLEGGGPNEQF
v_gene: TRBV28; CDR3aa: ASSPGLAGVADTQY
v_gene: TRBV24-1; CDR3aa: ATSDPHGGPDTQY
v_gene: TRBV5-3; CDR3aa: ASSLAGTGIPDTQY
v_gene: TRBV3-1; CDR3aa: ASSIGGLSGNTIY
v_gene: TRBV7-9; CDR3aa: ASSPTEGVSPLH
v_gene: TRBV7-9; CDR3aa: ASSPSRGQGQETQY
v_gene: TRBV7-7; CDR3aa: ASSPSPAPQETQY
v_gene: TRBV7-9; CDR3aa: ASSSNRGTYQETQY
v_gene: TRBV7-9; CDR3aa: ASSLRTSDQETQY
v_gene: TRBV20-1; CDR3aa: SATDSVGNTEAF
v_gene: TRBV20-1; CDR3aa: SARPSGPLRGYGYT
v_gene: TRBV13; CDR3aa: ASSNGWPGANVLT
v_gene: TRBV6-1; CDR3aa: ASSERVSNQPQH
v_gene: TRBV2; CDR3aa: ASKTGQATEAF
v_gene: TRBV24-1; CDR3aa: ATSETGKNQPQH
v_gene: TRBV11-2; CDR3aa: ASSLAGVEETQY
v_gene: TRBV4-1; CDR3aa: ASSQVGAVSGNTIY
v_gene: TRBV27; CDR3aa: ASSSGGWGTEAF
v_gene: TRBV20-1; CDR3aa: SAIPSGHIYEQY
v_gene: TRBV12-3/TRBV12-4; CDR3aa: ASSDGDQPQH
v_gene: TRBV11-2; CDR3aa: ASSSRQGARSGNTIY
v_gene: TRBV13; CDR3aa: ASSHVGGAGSYNEQF
v_gene: TRBV4-3; CDR3aa: AGSQDGTHSTDTQY
v_gene: TRBV5-6; CDR3aa: ASSSSDRFEETQY
v_gene: TRBV25-1; CDR3aa: ASRGIRDGTLTVGELF
v_gene: TRBV14; CDR3aa: ASRPGYSYEQY
v_gene: TRBV12-3/TRBV12-4; CDR3aa: ASRVAGGGQPQH
v_gene: TRBV6-2/TRBV6-3; CDR3aa: ASSYSRYNEQF
v_gene: TRBV6-2/TRBV6-3; CDR3aa: ASSYQHTSPDSRRSQPQH
v_gene: TRBV6-2/TRBV6-3; CDR3aa: ASASNGADTQY
v_gene: TRBV27; CDR3aa: ASSPWEASANTEAF
v_gene: TRBV4-1; CDR3aa: ASSRGQGAPGGTEAF
v_gene: TRBV27; CDR3aa: ASSETGSTGELF
v_gene: TRBV11-2; CDR3aa: ASSLQGVFPGANVLT
v_gene: TRBV6-5; CDR3aa: ASSYGGGTAIGELF
v_gene: TRBV29-1; CDR3aa: SVVGTGQTDTQY
v_gene: TRBV4-3; CDR3aa: ASSAQGAHTEAF